The T cell receptor beta chain described here comes from a study of T cell changes during pregnancy in multiple sclerosis. Germline V gene sequence: CDR1 SGHTA, CDR2 FQGTGA. CDR3 length: 19 amino acids. The junction had 13 bases not matched to a gene; V was cut back by 2 bases and J by 2 bases. Data came from immunoSEQ multiplex PCR; TCRdb stores just in-frame clones and leaves some out. The sample consists of 84,000 or so clones, around 93% of them appearing once. This clonotype originated in a female donor with multiple sclerosis, enrolled in a pregnancy study. The sequencing used peripheral blood, collected in the third trimester of pregnancy. This sequence joins TRBV7-3 and TRBJ2-3; 10 bases map to TRBD2. The CDR3 protein is CASSLYPPPSGGPTDTQYF. In DNA, the CDR3 is TGTGCCAGCAGCTTATACCCTCCCCCTAGCGGGGGCCCCACAGATACGCAGTATTTT.